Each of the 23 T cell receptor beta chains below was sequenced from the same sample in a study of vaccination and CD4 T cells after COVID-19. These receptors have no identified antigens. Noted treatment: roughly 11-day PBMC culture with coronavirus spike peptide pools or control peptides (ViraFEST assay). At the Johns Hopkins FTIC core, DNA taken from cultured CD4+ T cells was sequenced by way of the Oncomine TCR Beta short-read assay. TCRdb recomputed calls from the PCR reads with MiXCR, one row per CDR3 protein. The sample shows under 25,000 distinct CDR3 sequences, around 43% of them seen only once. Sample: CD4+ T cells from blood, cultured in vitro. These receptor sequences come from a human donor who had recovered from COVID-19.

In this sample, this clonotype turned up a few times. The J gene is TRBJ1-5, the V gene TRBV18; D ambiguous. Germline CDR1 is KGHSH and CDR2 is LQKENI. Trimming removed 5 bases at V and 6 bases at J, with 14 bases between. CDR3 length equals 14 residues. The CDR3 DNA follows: TGTGCCAGCTCAAGTCCAGAGGGCAGTCAGCCCCAGCATTTT. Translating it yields CASSSPEGSQPQHF.

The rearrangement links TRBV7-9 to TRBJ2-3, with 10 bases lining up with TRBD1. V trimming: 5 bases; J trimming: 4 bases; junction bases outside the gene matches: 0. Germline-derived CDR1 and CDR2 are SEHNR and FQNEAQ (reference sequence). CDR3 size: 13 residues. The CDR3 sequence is CASSGQGADTQYF. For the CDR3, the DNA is TGTGCCAGCAGCGGACAGGGGGCAGATACGCAGTATTTT.

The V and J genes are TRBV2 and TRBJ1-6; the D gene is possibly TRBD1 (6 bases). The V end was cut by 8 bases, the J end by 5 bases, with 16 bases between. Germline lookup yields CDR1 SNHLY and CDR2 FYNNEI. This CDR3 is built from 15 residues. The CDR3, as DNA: TGTGCCAGCGATCCACAGGGTCTAAATAATTCACCCCTCCACTTT. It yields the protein CASDPQGLNNSPLHF.

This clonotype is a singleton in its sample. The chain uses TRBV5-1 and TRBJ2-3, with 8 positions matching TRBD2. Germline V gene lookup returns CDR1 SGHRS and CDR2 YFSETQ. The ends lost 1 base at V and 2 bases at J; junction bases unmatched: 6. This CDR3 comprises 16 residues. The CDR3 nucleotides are TGCGCCAGCAGCTTGAATCGGGGGGGTTCCACAGATACGCAGTATTTT. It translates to CASSLNRGGSTDTQYF.

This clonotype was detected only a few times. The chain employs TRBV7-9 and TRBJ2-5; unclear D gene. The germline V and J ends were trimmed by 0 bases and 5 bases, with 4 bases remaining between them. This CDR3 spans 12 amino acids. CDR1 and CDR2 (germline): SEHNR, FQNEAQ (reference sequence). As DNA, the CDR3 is TGTGCCAGCAGCTTAGCGCAGGAGACCCAGTACTTC. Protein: CASSLAQETQYF.

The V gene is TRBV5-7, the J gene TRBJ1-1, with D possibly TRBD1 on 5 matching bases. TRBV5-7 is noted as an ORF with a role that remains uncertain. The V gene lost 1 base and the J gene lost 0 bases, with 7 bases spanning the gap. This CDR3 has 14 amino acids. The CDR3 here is CASSLHRLNTEAFF. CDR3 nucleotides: TGTGCCAGCAGCTTGCACAGGTTGAACACTGAAGCTTTCTTT.

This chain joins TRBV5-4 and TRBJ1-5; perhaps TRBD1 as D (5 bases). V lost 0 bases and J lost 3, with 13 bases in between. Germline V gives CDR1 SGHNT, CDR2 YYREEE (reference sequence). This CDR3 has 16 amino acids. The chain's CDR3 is CASSLGGDDPNQPQHF. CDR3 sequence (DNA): TGTGCCAGCAGCTTGGGGGGCGACGACCCCAATCAGCCCCAGCATTTT.

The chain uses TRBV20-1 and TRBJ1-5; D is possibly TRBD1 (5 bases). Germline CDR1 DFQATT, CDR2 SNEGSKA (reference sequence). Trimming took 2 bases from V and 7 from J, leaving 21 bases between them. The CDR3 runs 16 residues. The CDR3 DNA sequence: TGCAGTGCTAGACCGACCGGGACCCCGGACGTACAGCCCCAGCATTTT. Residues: CSARPTGTPDVQPQHF.

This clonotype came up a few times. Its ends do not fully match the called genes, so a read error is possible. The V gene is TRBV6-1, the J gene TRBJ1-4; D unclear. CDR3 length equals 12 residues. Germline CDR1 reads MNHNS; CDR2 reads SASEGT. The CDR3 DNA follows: TGTGCCAGCAGTGAGATCGAGGAAACACTGTTTTTT. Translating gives CASSEIEETLFF.

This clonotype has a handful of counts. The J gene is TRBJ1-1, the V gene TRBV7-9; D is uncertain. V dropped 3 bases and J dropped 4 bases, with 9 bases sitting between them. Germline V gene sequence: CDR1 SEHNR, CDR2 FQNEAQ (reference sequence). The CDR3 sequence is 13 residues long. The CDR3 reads CASSLTGFTEAFF. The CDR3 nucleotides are TGTGCCAGCAGCTTGACGGGGTTCACTGAAGCTTTCTTT.

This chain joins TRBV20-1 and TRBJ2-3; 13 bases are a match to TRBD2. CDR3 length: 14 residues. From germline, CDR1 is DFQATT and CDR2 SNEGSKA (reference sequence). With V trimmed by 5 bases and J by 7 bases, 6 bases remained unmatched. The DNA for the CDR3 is TGCAGTGCTCCCTGGACTAGCGGGAGATATACGCAGTATTTT. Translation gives CSAPWTSGRYTQYF.

The CDR3 sequence: CSATGGQGFGQPQHF. CDR3 nucleotide sequence: TGCAGTGCCACCGGAGGACAGGGGTTCGGTCAGCCCCAGCATTTT. The chain uses TRBV20-1 and TRBJ1-5, with TRBD1 matching over 9 bases. The V segment lost 6 bases and the J segment 6 bases; nucleotides outside the gene matches: 12. This CDR3 contains 15 residues. From germline, CDR1 is DFQATT and CDR2 SNEGSKA (reference sequence).

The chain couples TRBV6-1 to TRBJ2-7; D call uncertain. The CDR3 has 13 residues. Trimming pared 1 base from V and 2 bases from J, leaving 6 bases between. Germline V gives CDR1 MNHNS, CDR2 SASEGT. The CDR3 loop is CASSEVGPYEQYF. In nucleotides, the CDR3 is TGTGCCAGCAGTGAAGTCGGCCCCTACGAGCAGTACTTC.

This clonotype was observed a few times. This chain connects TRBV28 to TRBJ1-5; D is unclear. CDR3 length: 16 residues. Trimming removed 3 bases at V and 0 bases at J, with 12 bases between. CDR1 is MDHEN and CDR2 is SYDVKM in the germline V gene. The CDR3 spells CASSFARPDSNQPQHF. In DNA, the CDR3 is TGTGCCAGCAGTTTCGCCCGACCCGATAGCAATCAGCCCCAGCATTTT.

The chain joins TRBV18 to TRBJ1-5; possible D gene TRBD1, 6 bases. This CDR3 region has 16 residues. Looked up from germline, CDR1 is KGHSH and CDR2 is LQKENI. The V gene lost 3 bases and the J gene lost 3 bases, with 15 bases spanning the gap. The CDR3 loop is CASSPSGGAINQPQHF. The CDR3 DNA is TGTGCCAGCTCACCCTCGGGGGGGGCAATCAATCAGCCCCAGCATTTT.

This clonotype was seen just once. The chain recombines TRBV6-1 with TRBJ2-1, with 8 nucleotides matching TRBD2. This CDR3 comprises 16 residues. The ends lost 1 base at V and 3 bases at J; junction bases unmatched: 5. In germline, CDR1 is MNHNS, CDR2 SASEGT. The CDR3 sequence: CASSEVSGALYNEQFF. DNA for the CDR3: TGTGCCAGCAGTGAAGTTAGCGGGGCCCTCTACAATGAGCAGTTCTTC.

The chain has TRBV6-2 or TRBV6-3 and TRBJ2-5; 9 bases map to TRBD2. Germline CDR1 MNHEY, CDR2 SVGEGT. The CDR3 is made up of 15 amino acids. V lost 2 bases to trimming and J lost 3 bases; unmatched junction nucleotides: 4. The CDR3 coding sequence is TGTGCCAGCAGTTACACGGTAGCGGGGGAAGAGACCCAGTACTTC. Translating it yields CASSYTVAGEETQYF.

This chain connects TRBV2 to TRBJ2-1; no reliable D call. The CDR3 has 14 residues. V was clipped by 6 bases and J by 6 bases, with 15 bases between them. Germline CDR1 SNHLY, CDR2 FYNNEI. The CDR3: CASSTSSMANEQFF. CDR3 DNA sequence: TGTGCCAGCAGCACCTCCTCGATGGCCAATGAGCAGTTCTTC.

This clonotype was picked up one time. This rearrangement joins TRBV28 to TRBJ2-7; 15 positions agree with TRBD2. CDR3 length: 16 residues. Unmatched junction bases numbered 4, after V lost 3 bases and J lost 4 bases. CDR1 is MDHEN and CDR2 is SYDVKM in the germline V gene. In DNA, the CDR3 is TGTGCCAGCAGTTTGGGACTAGCGGGGGGATTTTACGAGCAGTACTTC. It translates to CASSLGLAGGFYEQYF.

CDR3 sequence (DNA): TGCAGTGCCGGCCCCAGCGGGGGGACAGATACGCAGTATTTT. This sequence encodes CSAGPSGGTDTQYF. This sequence joins TRBV20-1 and TRBJ2-3; 9 bases are a match to TRBD2. V lost 6 bases to trimming and J lost 3 bases; unmatched junction nucleotides: 7. Germline CDR1 reads DFQATT; CDR2 reads SNEGSKA (reference sequence). The CDR3 is 14 amino acids.

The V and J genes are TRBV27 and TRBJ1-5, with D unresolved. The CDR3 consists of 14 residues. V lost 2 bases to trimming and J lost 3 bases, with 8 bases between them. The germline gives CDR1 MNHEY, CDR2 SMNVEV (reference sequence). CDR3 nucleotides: TGTGCCAGCAGTTTAAGGCCAAACAATCAGCCCCAGCATTTT. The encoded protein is CASSLRPNNQPQHF.

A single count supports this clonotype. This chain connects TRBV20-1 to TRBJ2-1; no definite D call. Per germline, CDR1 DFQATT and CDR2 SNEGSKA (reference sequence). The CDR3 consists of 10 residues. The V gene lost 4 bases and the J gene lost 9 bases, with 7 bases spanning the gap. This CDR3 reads CSAKRGEQFF. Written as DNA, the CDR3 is TGCAGTGCTAAACGAGGTGAGCAGTTCTTC.

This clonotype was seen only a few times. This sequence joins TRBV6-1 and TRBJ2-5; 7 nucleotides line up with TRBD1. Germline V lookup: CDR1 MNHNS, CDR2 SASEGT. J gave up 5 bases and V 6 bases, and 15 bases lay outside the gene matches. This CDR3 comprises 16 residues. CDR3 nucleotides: TGTGCCAGCAGACCTCCGAAACAGGGGTTGGCTGAGACCCAGTACTTC. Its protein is CASRPPKQGLAETQYF.